The present entry profiles one T cell receptor (beta chain) with its context. Its antigen is as yet unknown. The sample belongs to a study of T cell responses to AZD1222 COVID-19 vaccine. Libraries were prepared by immunoSEQ multiplex PCR; TCRdb keeps only in-frame clonotypes and omits some of them. The table records approximately 150,000 clones, roughly 90% of them present only once. Overall study findings and caveats: Only six or seven AZD1222 recipients tested seropositive at baseline.

The sequencing used peripheral blood, collected 28 days after the second AZD1222 dose. The receptor was isolated from an adult who received the AZD1222 COVID-19 vaccine.

CDR3 coding DNA: TGTGCCAGCAGCCAAGACTACGAGCAGTACTTC. It yields the protein CASSQDYEQYF. The V and J genes are TRBV3-1 (or the pseudogene TRBV3-2) and TRBJ2-7; D is undetermined. The CDR3 spans 11 residues. CDR1 and CDR2 (germline): LGHDT, YNNKEL (reference sequence). V was shortened by 0 bases and J by 3 bases, with 0 bases between the two germline ends.